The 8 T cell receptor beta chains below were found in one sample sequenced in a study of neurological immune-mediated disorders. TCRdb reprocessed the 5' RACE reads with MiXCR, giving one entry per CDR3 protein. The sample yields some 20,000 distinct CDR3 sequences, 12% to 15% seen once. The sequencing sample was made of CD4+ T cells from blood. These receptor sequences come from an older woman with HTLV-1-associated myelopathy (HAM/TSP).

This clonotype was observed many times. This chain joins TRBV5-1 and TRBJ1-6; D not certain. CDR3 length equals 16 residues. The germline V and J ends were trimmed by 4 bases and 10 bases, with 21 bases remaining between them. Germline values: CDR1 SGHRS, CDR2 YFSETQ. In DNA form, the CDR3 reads TGCGCCAGCAGCCCCACTACAAGAAACCGAGGGTCACCCCTCCACTTT. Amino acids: CASSPTTRNRGSPLHF.

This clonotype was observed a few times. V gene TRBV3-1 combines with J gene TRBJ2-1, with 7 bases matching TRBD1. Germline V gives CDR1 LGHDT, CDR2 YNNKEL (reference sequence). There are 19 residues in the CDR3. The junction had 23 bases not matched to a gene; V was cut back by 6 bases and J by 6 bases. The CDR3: CASRRQGNWDLPWGNEQFF. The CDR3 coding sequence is TGTGCCAGCAGGAGACAGGGAAACTGGGACCTCCCTTGGGGCAATGAGCAGTTCTTC.

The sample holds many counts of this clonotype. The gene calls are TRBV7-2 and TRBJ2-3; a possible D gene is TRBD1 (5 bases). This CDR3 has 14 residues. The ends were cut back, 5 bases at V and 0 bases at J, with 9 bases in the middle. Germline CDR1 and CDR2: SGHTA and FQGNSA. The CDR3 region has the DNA TGTGCCAGCAGCCGGACATTTAGCACAGATACGCAGTATTTT. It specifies CASSRTFSTDTQYF.

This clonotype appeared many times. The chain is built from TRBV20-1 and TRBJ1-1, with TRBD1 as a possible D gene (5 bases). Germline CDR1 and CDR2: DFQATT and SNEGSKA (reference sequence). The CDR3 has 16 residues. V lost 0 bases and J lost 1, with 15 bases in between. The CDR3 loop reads CSARDSSRTQNTEAFF. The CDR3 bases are TGCAGTGCTAGAGATTCGTCCAGGACACAGAACACTGAAGCTTTCTTT.

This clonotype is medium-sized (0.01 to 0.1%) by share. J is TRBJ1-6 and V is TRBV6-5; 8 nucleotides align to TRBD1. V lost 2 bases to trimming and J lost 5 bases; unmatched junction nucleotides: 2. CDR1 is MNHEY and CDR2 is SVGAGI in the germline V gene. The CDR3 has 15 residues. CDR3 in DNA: TGTGCCAGCAGTTACAGACAGGGGCATAATTCACCCCTCCACTTT. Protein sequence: CASSYRQGHNSPLHF.

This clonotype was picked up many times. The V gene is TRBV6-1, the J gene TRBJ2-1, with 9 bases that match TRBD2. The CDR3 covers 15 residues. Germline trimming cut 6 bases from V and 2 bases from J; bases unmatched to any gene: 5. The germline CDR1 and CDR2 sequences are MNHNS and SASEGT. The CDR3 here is CASREREVAYNEQFF. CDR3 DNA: TGTGCCAGCAGAGAGCGGGAGGTCGCCTACAATGAGCAGTTCTTC.

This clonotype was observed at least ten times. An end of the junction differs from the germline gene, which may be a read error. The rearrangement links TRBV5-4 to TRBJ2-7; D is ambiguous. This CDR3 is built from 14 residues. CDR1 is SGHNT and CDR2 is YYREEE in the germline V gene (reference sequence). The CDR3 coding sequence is TGTGCCAGCAGCTTGAATCTAGGCTCCTACAAGCAGTACTTC. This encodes CASSLNLGSYKQYF.

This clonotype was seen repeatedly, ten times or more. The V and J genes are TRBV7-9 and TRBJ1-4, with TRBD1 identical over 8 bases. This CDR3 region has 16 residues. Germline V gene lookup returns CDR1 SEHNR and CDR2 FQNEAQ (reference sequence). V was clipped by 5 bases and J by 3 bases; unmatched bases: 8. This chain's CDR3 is CASSPDRGRPNEKLFF. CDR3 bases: TGTGCCAGCAGCCCCGACAGGGGTAGACCTAATGAAAAACTGTTTTTT.